This T cell receptor (beta chain) emerged from a study of beta chain features in type 1 diabetes. This clone turned up a few times. The whole isolated RNA underwent reverse transcription, so sequencing captured expressed TCRB transcripts. Data came from immunoSEQ multiplex PCR; TCRdb stores just in-frame clones and leaves some out. The sample includes about 900,000 clones, 15% to 20% of them seen just once. CDR1 and CDR2 (germline): LGHNA, YSLEER. V was cut by 4 bases and J by 5 bases, with 11 bases left in between. The CDR3 loop spans 13 amino acids. The sequence was collected from a woman aged 18 to 35 in good health. The sequenced material came from naive CD4+ T cells from blood. The chain has TRBV4-3 and TRBJ1-2; tentative D call: TRBD1 (5 bases). CDR3 protein: CASSRDRQYGYTF. CDR3 nucleotide sequence: TGCGCCAGCAGCCGGGACCGACAATATGGCTACACCTTC.